These 16 T cell receptor beta chains came from one sample sequenced in a study of cytomegalovirus exposure and HLA in healthy donors. With 60 Vbeta and 13 Jbeta primers, the PCR was carried out. Only in-frame clones appear in the TCRdb table, and some are missing; sequencing was by immunoSEQ multiplex PCR. The listing contains tens of thousands of clones. Material: PBMCs. The receptors stem from a man aged 30-40 years in good health and CMV-seropositive.

The CDR3 loop reads CASSQLKTGGNTGELFF. The DNA for the CDR3 is TGCGCCAGCAGCCAACTAAAAACAGGGGGAAACACCGGGGAGCTGTTTTTT. This chain connects TRBV5-1 to TRBJ2-2; 8 bases map to TRBD1. The germline gives CDR1 SGHRS, CDR2 YFSETQ. V shed 4 bases, J shed 2 bases, and the junction held 10 bases outside the gene matches. This CDR3 has 17 residues.

The J gene is TRBJ2-5, the V gene TRBV6-1, with TRBD2 matching over 12 bases. CDR1 is MNHNS, CDR2 SASEGT, per germline. The CDR3 consists of 17 residues. V gave up 2 bases and J gave up 4 bases; unmatched junction bases: 8. This CDR3 is CASSELWGTSGRETQYF. The CDR3 coding sequence is TGTGCCAGCAGTGAATTATGGGGGACTAGCGGGCGAGAGACCCAGTACTTC.

The gene calls are TRBV7-6 and TRBJ2-1, with TRBD2 identical over 7 bases. CDR3 length equals 15 residues. The V gene's germline CDR1 is SGHVS and CDR2 FNYEAQ. J was trimmed by 7 bases and V by 5 bases; bases with no gene match: 11. The CDR3 loop is CASSLNRGRANEQFF. The CDR3 bases are TGTGCCAGCAGCCTAAACCGAGGGAGGGCGAATGAGCAGTTCTTC. The entire variable domain, with the rest obtained from reference TRBV7-6 and TRBJ2-1, is as follows: GAGVSQSPRYKVTKRGQDVALRCDPISGHVSLYWYRQALGQGPEFLTYFNYEAQQDKSGLPNDRFSAERPEGSISTLTIQRTEQRDSAMYRCASSLNRGRANEQFFGPGTRLTVL.

This chain's CDR3 is CAWSRGVDTEAFF. As DNA, the CDR3 is TGTGCCTGGAGCCGGGGTGTAGACACTGAAGCTTTCTTT. This chain links TRBV30 with TRBJ1-1; D is ambiguous. Germline V gene sequence: CDR1 GTSNPN, CDR2 SVGIG (reference sequence). There are 13 residues in the CDR3. Trimming took off 3 bases at V and 3 bases at J, with 11 bases between the two ends.

The chain has TRBV30 and TRBJ1-2; D is perhaps TRBD1 (6 bases). The V end lost 5 bases, the J end lost 2 bases, and 12 bases lay between the germline ends. The CDR3 runs to 13 residues. The germline V gene encodes CDR1 GTSNPN and CDR2 SVGIG (reference sequence). Here the CDR3 DNA reads TGTGCCTGGCTCAAACAGGGAAACTATGGCTACACCTTC. It specifies CAWLKQGNYGYTF.

With regard to this clone: One end of the junction fails to match germline, which may point to a read error. The same CDR3 arises from other DNA sequences in this sample as well. The chain joins TRBV9 to TRBJ1-6; maybe TRBD1 (6 bases). The germline V gene has CDR1 SGDLS and CDR2 YYNGEE. CDR3 length: 18 amino acids. CDR3 coding DNA: TGTGCCAGCAGCGTAACCCCCAGGGGCCCGTCCGGGGATTCACCCCTACACTTT. Its protein is CASSVTPRGPSGDSPLHF.

J is TRBJ2-7 and V is TRBV10-1; the D gene is possibly TRBD1 (7 bases). Germline V gives CDR1 WNHNN, CDR2 SYGVQD (reference sequence). The germline V and J ends were trimmed by 2 bases and 6 bases, with 8 bases remaining between them. The CDR3 contains 12 residues. For the CDR3, the DNA is TGCGCCAGCAGTGAGCAGGGGGGCGAGCAGTACTTC. This gives the protein CASSEQGGEQYF.

The J gene is TRBJ2-3, the V gene TRBV4-2, with 7 bases aligning to TRBD1. CDR3 length equals 16 residues. Germline V lookup: CDR1 LGHNA, CDR2 YNFKEQ. V was clipped by 3 bases and J by 3 bases; unmatched bases: 9. As DNA, the CDR3 is TGTGCCAGCAGCCAGGTGACAGGGAGTGGAACAGATACGCAGTATTTT. Translated: CASSQVTGSGTDTQYF.

CDR3 region: CASSQDSVYSNQPQHF. The DNA for the CDR3 is TGCGCCAGCAGCCAAGACAGCGTTTATAGCAATCAGCCCCAGCATTTT. The gene calls are TRBV4-1 and TRBJ1-5, with D unresolved. Germline V gene lookup returns CDR1 MGHRA and CDR2 YSYEKL. The V end was cut by 0 bases, the J end by 0 bases, with 9 bases between. The length of the CDR3 is 16 residues.

Note on this clone: At one of its ends the junction is not consistent with the germline gene, which may arise from a read error. The V and J genes are TRBV6-1 and TRBJ1-1, with D unresolved. CDR3 length: 11 residues. Germline assignment: CDR1 MNHNS and CDR2 SASEGT. CDR3 coding DNA: TGTGCCAGAAGTGCAGGTGGGGAGGCTTTCTTT. It encodes CARSAGGEAFF.

The chain uses TRBV18 and TRBJ1-3, with TRBD1 as a possible D gene (6 bases). Per germline, CDR1 KGHSH and CDR2 LQKENI. This CDR3 has 15 residues. V lost 6 bases and J lost 4, with 16 bases in between. CDR3 sequence: CASSTGEGSGNTIYF. CDR3 nucleotides: TGTGCCAGCTCGACAGGAGAGGGTTCGGGAAACACCATATATTTT.

The chain uses TRBV25-1 and TRBJ1-5, with TRBD1 identical over 7 bases. The V gene's germline CDR1 is MGHDK and CDR2 SYGVNS. The junction had 1 base not matched to a gene; V was cut back by 7 bases and J by 1 base. This CDR3 is 13 amino acids long. The CDR3 loop is CASKGGSNQPQHF. The CDR3 nucleotides read TGTGCCAGCAAAGGGGGCAGCAATCAGCCCCAGCATTTT.

This clone ranks as medium-sized in terms of frequency. This chain connects TRBV6-1 to TRBJ2-7; TRBD2 matches at 9 bases. The junction had 8 bases not matched to a gene; V was cut back by 2 bases and J by 6 bases. This CDR3 is built from 15 residues. Germline V gene data show CDR1 as MNHNS and CDR2 as SASEGT. CDR3 loop: CASSELGGGAGEQYF. Here the CDR3 DNA reads TGTGCCAGCAGTGAACTTGGCGGGGGGGCTGGCGAGCAGTACTTC.

The V gene is TRBV5-4, the J gene TRBJ1-2, with 7 positions matching TRBD1. The junction had 8 bases not matched to a gene; V was cut back by 1 base and J by 2 bases. The germline V gene has CDR1 SGHNT and CDR2 YYREEE (reference sequence). This CDR3 contains 16 residues. DNA of the CDR3: TGTGCCAGCAGCTTGCGCGAGGGGGCGTCGAACTATGGCTACACCTTC. Translating gives CASSLREGASNYGYTF. Full variable domain (rest looked up from reference TRBV5-4 and TRBJ1-2): ETGVTQSPTHLIKTRGQQVTLRCSSQSGHNTVSWYQQALGQGPQFIFQYYREEENGRGNFPPRFSGLQFPNYSSELNVNALELDDSALYLCASSLREGASNYGYTFGSGTRLTVV.

V and J are TRBV28 and TRBJ1-1, with unresolved D. Between the trimmed V and J ends, which lost 2 bases and 0 bases, there was a span of 7 bases. Germline CDR1 is MDHEN and CDR2 is SYDVKM. The CDR3 has 14 residues. The CDR3 DNA reads TGTGCCAGCAGTTTAACAGCCTTGAACACTGAAGCTTTCTTT. It specifies CASSLTALNTEAFF.

CDR3 bases: TGTGCCAGCAGACGGAGCACAGATACGCAGTATTTT. Encoded protein: CASRRSTDTQYF. This chain connects TRBV6-6 to TRBJ2-3; D call uncertain. V shed 6 bases and J shed 0 bases, with 4 bases lying between them. Per germline, CDR1 MNHNY and CDR2 SVGAGI (reference sequence). The CDR3 is 12 amino acids.